This T cell receptor (beta chain) was obtained from a study of identical twins. Germline assignment: CDR1 SGHAT and CDR2 FQNNGV. The CDR3 has 14 residues. V was clipped by 4 bases and J by 1 base, with 10 bases between them. In this sample, this clonotype turned up a few times. TCRdb redid the calling of the 5' RACE reads with MiXCR, one entry per CDR3 protein. Found here are a few hundred thousand distinct CDR3 sequences, approximately 24% of them singletons; the top ten hold over 2.5%. This sample was shared with a second study, whose subject was T cells expressing NK-cell markers.

V and J are TRBV11-2 and TRBJ1-1; D gene ambiguous. This clonotype originated in a woman in her late teens or twenties in good health. Sequenced material: CD4+ T cells sorted from blood. CDR3 protein: CASSSQKGNTEAFF. The CDR3 DNA follows: TGTGCCAGCAGCTCACAGAAGGGGAACACTGAAGCTTTCTTT.